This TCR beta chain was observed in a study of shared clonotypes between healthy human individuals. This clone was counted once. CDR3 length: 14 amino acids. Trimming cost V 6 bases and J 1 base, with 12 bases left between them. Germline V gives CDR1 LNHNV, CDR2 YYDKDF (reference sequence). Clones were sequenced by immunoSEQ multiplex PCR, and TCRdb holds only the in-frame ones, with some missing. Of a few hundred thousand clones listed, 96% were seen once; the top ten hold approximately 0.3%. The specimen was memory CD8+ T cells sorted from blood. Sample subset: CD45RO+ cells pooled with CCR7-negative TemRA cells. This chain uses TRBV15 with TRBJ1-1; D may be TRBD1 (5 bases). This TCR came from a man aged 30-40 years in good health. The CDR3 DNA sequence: TGTGCCACCAGGAAGAGGGACCCGAACACTGAAGCTTTCTTT. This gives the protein CATRKRDPNTEAFF.